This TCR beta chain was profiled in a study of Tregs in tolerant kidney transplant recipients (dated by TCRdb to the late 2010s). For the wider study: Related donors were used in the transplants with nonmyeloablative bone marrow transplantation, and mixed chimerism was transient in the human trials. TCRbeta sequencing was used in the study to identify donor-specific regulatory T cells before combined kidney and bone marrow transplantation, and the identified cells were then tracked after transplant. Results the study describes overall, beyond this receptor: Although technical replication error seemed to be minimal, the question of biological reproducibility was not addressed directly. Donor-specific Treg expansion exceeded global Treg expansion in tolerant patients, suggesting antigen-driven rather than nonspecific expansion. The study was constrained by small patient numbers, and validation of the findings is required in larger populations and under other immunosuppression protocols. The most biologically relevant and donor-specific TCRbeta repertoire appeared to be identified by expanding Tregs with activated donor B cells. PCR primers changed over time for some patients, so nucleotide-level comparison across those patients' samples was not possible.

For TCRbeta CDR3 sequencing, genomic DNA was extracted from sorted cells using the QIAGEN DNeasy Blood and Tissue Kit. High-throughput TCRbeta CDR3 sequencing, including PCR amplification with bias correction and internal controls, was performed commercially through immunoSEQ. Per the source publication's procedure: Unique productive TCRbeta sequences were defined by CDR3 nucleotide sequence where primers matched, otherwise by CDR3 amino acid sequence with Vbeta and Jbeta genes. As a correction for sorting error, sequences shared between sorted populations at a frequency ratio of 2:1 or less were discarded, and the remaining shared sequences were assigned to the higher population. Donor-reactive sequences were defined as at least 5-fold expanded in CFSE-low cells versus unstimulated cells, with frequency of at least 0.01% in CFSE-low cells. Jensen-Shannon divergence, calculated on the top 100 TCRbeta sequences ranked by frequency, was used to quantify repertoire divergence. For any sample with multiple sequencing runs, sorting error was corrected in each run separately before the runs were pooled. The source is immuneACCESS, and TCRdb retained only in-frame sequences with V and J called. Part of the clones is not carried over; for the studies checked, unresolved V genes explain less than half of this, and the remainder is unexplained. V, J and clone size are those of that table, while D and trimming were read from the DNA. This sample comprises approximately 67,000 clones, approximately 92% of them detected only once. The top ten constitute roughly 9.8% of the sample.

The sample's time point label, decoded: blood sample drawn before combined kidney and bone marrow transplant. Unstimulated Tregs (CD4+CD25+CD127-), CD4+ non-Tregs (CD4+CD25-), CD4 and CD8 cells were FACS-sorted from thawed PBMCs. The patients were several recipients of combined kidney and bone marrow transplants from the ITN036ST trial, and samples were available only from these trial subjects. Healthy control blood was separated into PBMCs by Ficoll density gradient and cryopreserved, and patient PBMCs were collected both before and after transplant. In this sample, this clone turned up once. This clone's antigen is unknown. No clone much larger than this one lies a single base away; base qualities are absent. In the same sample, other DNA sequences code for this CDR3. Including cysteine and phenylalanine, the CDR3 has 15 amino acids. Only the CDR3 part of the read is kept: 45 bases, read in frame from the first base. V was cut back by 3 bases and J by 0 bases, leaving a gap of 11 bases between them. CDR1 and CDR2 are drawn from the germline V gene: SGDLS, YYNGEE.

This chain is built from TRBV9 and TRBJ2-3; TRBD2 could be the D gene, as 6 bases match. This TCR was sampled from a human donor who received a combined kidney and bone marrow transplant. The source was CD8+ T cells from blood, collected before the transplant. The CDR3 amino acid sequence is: CASSALASSTDTQYF. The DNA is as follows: TGTGCCAGCAGCGCTCTAGCGTCTAGCACAGATACGCAGTATTTT.